This T cell receptor beta chain is from a study of T cells expressing NK-cell markers. Study in general: Investigators obtained TCR beta repertoires from sorted CD3+CD56+NKG2C+, CD3+CD56+NKG2C- and CD3+CD56-NKG2C+ T cells. Seropositivity for HCMV was found in seven of the eight sequenced donors, with one seronegative. Regarding the study as a whole: A handful of donors showed these clonotypes also leading the CD3+CD56-NKG2C+ fraction.

This CDR3 comprises 17 residues. The germline CDR1 and CDR2 sequences are LNHDA and SQIVND (reference sequence). Generation of TCR beta cDNA was performed by 5'RACE template switching incorporating UMIs. TCRdb reprocessed the 5' RACE reads, keeping one entry per CDR3 protein, no DNA. The sample data list about 170,000 distinct CDR3 sequences. A note on this clonotype: Its specificity is unknown.

The sequenced sample was blood T cells: a sorted CD56 or NKG2C T cell subset, CD4+ or CD8+ T cells, or bulk PBMC T cells (not recorded which). The V and J genes are TRBV19 and TRBJ2-3; the D gene TCRdb calls, TRBD1, cannot be checked with no DNA. The sequence came from a man aged 18-75 years in good health. CDR3 in amino acids: CASSIRVADSRENTQYF. The full variable domain, with the rest looked up from reference TRBV19 and TRBJ2-3, is DGGITQSPKYLFRKEGQNVTLSCEQNLNHDAMYWYRQDPGQGLRLIYYSQIVNDFQKGDIAEGYSVSREKKESFPLTVTSAQKNPTAFYLCASSIRVADSRENTQYFGPGTRLTVL.